This TCR beta chain came from a study of cytomegalovirus exposure and HLA in healthy donors. Study-wide results and limits: TCR beta V- and J-gene trimming was later associated with a missense DCLRE1C variant. The study found most TCR sequences rare, yet found some public TCRs in many donors. Per a later analysis, HLA-associated TCR beta chains showed more clonal expansion than other, equally common TCR beta chains. The likely origin of a cluster of highly shared sequence variants was a sequencing artifact.

Germline-derived CDR1 and CDR2 are MDHEN and SYDVKM. This CDR3 has 13 residues. Comment on this clone: Its antigen is not identified. At one boundary the junction diverges from the germline segment, which might be a read error.

PCR amplification relied on 60 Vbeta primers (plus 13 Jbeta primers). The repertoire was sequenced with immunoSEQ multiplex PCR; TCRdb's copy has only in-frame clones and lacks some. The sample records tens of thousands of clones, more than 75% being singletons. This TCR was recovered from a man aged 18-30 years in good health and CMV-seropositive. The chain recombines TRBV28 with TRBJ1-2; 7 nucleotides match TRBD1. Material: PBMCs. The CDR3 nucleotides read TGTGCCAGCAGCATAAAGGGACAGATTAGGCCCTCCTTC. Protein: CASSIKGQIRPSF.